The rows below give T cell receptor beta chains drawn from one sample of a study of T cell repertoires in cytomegalovirus infection. One entry per CDR3 protein results from TCRdb running MiXCR on the reads. In the table there are fewer than 200,000 distinct CDR3 sequences, over 13% of which are singletons. Sequenced: PBMCs. All receptors come from a human donor in good health (CMV status not recorded). Some clones in this sample may be carry-over from other donors' samples. Both conserved end residues are part of each CDR3. A D gene is named only where the DNA matches it firmly.

CDR3 length: 14; D gene: -; V gene: TRBV5-1; J gene: TRBJ2-1; CDR3 protein: CASSTTSLGNEQFF
CDR3 length: 15; D gene: TRBD1; V gene: TRBV29-1; J gene: TRBJ1-1; CDR3 protein: CSVILGTGPSRGAFF
CDR3 length: 13; D gene: -; V gene: TRBV7-9; J gene: TRBJ1-1; CDR3 protein: CASSLERGTEAFF
CDR3 length: 15; D gene: TRBD2; V gene: TRBV2; J gene: TRBJ2-3; CDR3 protein: CASKRLAGHTDTQYF
CDR3 length: 13; D gene: -; V gene: TRBV11-3; J gene: TRBJ1-6; CDR3 protein: CASSLRGNSPLHF
CDR3 length: 14; D gene: -; V gene: TRBV5-6; J gene: TRBJ2-1; CDR3 protein: CASSFDPGDNEQFF
CDR3 length: 14; D gene: -; V gene: TRBV12-3/TRBV12-4; J gene: TRBJ1-5; CDR3 protein: CASSSDSYNQPQHF
CDR3 length: 15; D gene: TRBD1; V gene: TRBV7-6; J gene: TRBJ1-1; CDR3 protein: CASSSGQGLNTEAFF
CDR3 length: 14; D gene: -; V gene: TRBV11-1; J gene: TRBJ2-2; CDR3 protein: CASSPQSGSGELFF
CDR3 length: 15; D gene: TRBD1; V gene: TRBV11-2; J gene: TRBJ2-5; CDR3 protein: CASSRGQGRRETQYF
CDR3 length: 15; D gene: -; V gene: TRBV7-9; J gene: TRBJ1-2; CDR3 protein: CASSLSSLGGYGYTF
CDR3 length: 14; D gene: -; V gene: TRBV7-6; J gene: TRBJ1-1; CDR3 protein: CASSWRDLNTEAFF
CDR3 length: 16; D gene: -; V gene: TRBV28; J gene: TRBJ1-2; CDR3 protein: CASSSGTGGVRDGYTF
CDR3 length: 12; D gene: -; V gene: TRBV29-1; J gene: TRBJ2-7; CDR3 protein: CSVPGHRYEQYF
CDR3 length: 14; D gene: -; V gene: TRBV12-3/TRBV12-4; J gene: TRBJ1-1; CDR3 protein: CASRPTRLGTEAFF
CDR3 length: 14; D gene: TRBD1; V gene: TRBV7-2; J gene: TRBJ2-1; CDR3 protein: CASSLDRGGDEQFF
CDR3 length: 13; D gene: -; V gene: TRBV5-4; J gene: TRBJ1-1; CDR3 protein: CASSYNMNTEAVF
CDR3 length: 16; D gene: TRBD2; V gene: TRBV20-1; J gene: TRBJ2-2; CDR3 protein: CSARDSQAGRSGELFF
CDR3 length: 15; D gene: TRBD1; V gene: TRBV7-8; J gene: TRBJ2-5; CDR3 protein: CASSLRDRGFETQYF
CDR3 length: 16; D gene: TRBD1; V gene: TRBV28; J gene: TRBJ2-7; CDR3 protein: CASSLLGQGLTYEQYF
CDR3 length: 12; D gene: TRBD2; V gene: TRBV29-1; J gene: TRBJ2-1; CDR3 protein: CSVAGGLNEQFF
CDR3 length: 17; D gene: -; V gene: TRBV14; J gene: TRBJ1-3; CDR3 protein: CASSQDRMGPSGNTIYF
CDR3 length: 15; D gene: -; V gene: TRBV12-3/TRBV12-4; J gene: TRBJ2-7; CDR3 protein: CASSLGIAAAYEQYF
CDR3 length: 13; D gene: -; V gene: TRBV11-3; J gene: TRBJ2-7; CDR3 protein: CASSLTRRGEQYF
CDR3 length: 15; D gene: -; V gene: TRBV6-1; J gene: TRBJ1-3; CDR3 protein: CASSEAGTSGNTIYF
CDR3 length: 16; D gene: TRBD1; V gene: TRBV7-6; J gene: TRBJ1-4; CDR3 protein: CASSLTTGATNEKLFF
CDR3 length: 14; D gene: -; V gene: TRBV20-1; J gene: TRBJ2-1; CDR3 protein: CSAREISSYNEQFF
CDR3 length: 14; D gene: -; V gene: TRBV5-6; J gene: TRBJ2-1; CDR3 protein: CASSPLTRGNEQFF
CDR3 length: 16; D gene: -; V gene: TRBV7-9; J gene: TRBJ2-7; CDR3 protein: CASSLVVGTSSYEQYF
CDR3 length: 13; D gene: -; V gene: TRBV6-5; J gene: TRBJ2-5; CDR3 protein: CASSRDSGETQYF